The subject of this entry is one T cell receptor (beta chain). This CDR3 region has 15 residues. CDR1 is SGHAT and CDR2 is FQNNGV in the germline V gene. V trimming: 4 bases; J trimming: 10 bases; junction bases outside the gene matches: 14. The data stem from a study of response to subunit inactivated influenza vaccine. TCRdb processed the RT-PCR reads anew with MiXCR; each CDR3 protein has one entry. The profile covers about 540,000 distinct CDR3 sequences, with roughly 25% appearing a single time and under 3.5% taken by the ten largest. This same sample was also taken into another study, of T cells expressing NK-cell markers. This second report adds: Production of TCR beta cDNA relied on 5'RACE template switching with UMIs. The dominant NKG2C+ clonotypes represented roughly 1.0-7.5% of CD8+ T cells in five or six donors.

This clonotype was obtained from a man aged 45 to 65 who received an inactivated influenza vaccine. The sequencing here drew on CD4+ T cells sorted from PBMCs, taken about 13 days after vaccination. The rearrangement uses TRBV11-2 and TRBJ2-7; TRBD2 agrees at 9 bases. The CDR3 is CASSSPRSSGSVQYF. The DNA of the CDR3 is TGTGCCAGCAGCTCCCCGCGTAGTAGCGGGAGCGTCCAGTACTTC.